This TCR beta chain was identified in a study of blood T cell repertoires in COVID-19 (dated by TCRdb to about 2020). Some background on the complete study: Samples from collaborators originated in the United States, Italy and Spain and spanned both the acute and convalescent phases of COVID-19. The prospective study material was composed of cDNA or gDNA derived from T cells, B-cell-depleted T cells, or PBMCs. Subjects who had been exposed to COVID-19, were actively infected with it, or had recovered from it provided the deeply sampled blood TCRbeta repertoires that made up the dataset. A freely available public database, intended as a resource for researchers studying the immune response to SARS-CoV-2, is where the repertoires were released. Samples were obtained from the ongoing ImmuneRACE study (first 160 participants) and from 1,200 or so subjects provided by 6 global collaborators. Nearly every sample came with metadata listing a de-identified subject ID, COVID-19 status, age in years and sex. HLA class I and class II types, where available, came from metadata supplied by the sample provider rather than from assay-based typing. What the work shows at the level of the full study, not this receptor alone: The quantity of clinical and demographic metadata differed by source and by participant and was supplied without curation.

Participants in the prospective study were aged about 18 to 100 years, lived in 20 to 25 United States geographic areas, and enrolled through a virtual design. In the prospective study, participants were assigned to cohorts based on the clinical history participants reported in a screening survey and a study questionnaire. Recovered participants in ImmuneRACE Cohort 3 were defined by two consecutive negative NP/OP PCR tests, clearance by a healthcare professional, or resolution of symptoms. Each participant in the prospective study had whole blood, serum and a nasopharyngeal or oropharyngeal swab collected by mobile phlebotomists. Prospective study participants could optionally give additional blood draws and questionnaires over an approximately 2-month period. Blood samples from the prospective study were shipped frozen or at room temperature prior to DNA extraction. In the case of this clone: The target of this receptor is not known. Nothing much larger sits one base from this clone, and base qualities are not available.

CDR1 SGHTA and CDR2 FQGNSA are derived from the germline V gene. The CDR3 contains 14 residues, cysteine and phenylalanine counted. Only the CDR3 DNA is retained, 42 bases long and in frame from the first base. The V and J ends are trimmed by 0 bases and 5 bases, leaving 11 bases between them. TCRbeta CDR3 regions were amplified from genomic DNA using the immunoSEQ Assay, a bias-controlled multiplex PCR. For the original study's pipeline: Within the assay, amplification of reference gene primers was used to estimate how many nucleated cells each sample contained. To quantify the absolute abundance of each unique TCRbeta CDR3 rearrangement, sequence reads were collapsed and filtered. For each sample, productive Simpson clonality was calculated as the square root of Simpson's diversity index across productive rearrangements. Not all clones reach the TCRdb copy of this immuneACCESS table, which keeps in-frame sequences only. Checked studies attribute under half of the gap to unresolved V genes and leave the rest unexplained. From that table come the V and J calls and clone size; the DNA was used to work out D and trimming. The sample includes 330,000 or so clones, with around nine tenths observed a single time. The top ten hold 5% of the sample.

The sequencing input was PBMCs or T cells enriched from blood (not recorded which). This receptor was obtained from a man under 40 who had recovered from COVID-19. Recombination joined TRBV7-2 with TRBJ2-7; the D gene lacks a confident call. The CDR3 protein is CASSLASSRNEQYF. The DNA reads TGTGCCAGCAGCTTAGCCTCATCTAGGAACGAGCAGTACTTC.